This T cell receptor beta chain was sequenced in a study of monozygotic twins with inflammatory bowel disease. After re-calling the 5' RACE reads, TCRdb lists one entry per CDR3 protein, DNA absent. The table gives approximately 330,000 distinct CDR3 sequences; the top ten clones make up under 2.5% of it. The CDR3 contains 13 residues. Per the germline V gene, CDR1 is DFQATT and CDR2 is SNEGSKA (reference sequence). The clonotype originates from a human donor with ulcerative colitis or Crohn's disease, or a healthy co-twin of an affected twin (not recorded which). Sequenced sample: blood. The gene calls are TRBV20-1 and TRBJ1-1; as DNA is missing, the TRBD1 call by TCRdb cannot be tested. CDR3: CSLEGRGDTEAFF.